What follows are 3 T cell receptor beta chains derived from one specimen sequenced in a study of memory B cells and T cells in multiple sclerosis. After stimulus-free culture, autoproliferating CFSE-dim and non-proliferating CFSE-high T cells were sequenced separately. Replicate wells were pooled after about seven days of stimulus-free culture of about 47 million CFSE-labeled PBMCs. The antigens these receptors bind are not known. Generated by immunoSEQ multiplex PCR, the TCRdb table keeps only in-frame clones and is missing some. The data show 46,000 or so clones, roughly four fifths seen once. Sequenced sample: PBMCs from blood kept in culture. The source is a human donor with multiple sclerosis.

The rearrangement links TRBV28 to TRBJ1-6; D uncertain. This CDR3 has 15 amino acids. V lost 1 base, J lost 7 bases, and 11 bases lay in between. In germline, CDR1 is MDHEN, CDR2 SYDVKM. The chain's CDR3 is CASSLFAGTNSPLHF. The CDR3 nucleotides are TGTGCCAGCAGTTTATTTGCAGGAACGAATTCACCCCTCCACTTT.

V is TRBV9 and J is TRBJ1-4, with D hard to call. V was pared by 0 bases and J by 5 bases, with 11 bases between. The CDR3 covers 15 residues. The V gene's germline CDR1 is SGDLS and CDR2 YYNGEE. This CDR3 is CASSVALGGNEKLFF. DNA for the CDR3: TGTGCCAGCAGCGTAGCGTTGGGCGGGAATGAAAAACTGTTTTTT.

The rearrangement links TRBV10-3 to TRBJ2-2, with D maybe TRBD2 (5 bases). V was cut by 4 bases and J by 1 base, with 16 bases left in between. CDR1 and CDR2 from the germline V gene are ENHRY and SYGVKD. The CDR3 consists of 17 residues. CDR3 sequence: CAISVLAGNRNTGELFF. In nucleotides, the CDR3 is TGTGCCATCAGTGTTCTAGCTGGGAACAGGAACACCGGGGAGCTGTTTTTT.